This T cell receptor (beta chain) stems from a study of CD8 T cells in ankylosing spondylitis. This clonotype was seen once. What it recognizes is unknown. General study findings and limits: There was a TCR beta motif, made of fewer than 10 highly homologous variants, that appeared characteristic of ankylosing spondylitis blood.

TCRdb analysed the 5' RACE reads with MiXCR anew, one entry per CDR3 protein. This table has approximately 150,000 distinct CDR3 sequences, about a third appearing once. Sequenced sample: synovial fluid, either unsorted or a sorted T cell fraction (not recorded which). This clonotype was obtained from a male donor with ankylosing spondylitis.

CDR3: CASSLGTQGWGNQPQHF. The CDR3 DNA reads as TGTGCCAGCAGCTTAGGAACTCAGGGATGGGGCAATCAGCCCCAGCATTTT. The chain uses TRBV7-2 and TRBJ1-5, with D possibly being TRBD1 (5 bases). V was pared by 1 base and J by 2 bases, with 15 bases between. This CDR3 has 17 amino acids. Germline lookup yields CDR1 SGHTA and CDR2 FQGNSA.